This paragraph covers one T cell receptor (beta chain) sequence. This entry belongs to a study of T cell responses to AZD1222 COVID-19 vaccine. Produced via immunoSEQ multiplex PCR; TCRdb's table is partial and in-frame only. The repertoire holds 100,000 to 120,000 clones, roughly 92% seen once, with over 6% in the top ten. CDR3 size: 15 residues. V lost 2 bases, J lost 7 bases, and 12 bases lay in between. Germline values: CDR1 MNHEY, CDR2 SMNVEV (reference sequence). The chain couples TRBV27 to TRBJ1-6; perhaps TRBD1 as D (6 bases). Material: peripheral blood, obtained on day 0 of AZD1222 vaccination. The clonotype comes from an adult in good health. CDR3 bases: TGTGCCAGCAGTTTAGTGGGACACGAAAATTCACCCCTCCACTTT. This translates into CASSLVGHENSPLHF.